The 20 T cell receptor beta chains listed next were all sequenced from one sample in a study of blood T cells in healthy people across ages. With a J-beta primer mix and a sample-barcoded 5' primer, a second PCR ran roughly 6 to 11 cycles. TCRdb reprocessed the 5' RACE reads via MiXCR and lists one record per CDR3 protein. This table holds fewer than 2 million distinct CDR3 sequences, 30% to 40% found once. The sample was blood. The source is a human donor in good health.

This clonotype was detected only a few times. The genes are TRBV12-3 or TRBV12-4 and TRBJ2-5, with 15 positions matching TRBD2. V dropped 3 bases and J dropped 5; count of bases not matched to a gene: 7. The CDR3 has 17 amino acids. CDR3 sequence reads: CASSFRLGTSGGETQYF. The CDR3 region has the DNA TGTGCCAGCAGTTTTCGACTGGGGACTAGCGGGGGGGAGACCCAGTACTTC.

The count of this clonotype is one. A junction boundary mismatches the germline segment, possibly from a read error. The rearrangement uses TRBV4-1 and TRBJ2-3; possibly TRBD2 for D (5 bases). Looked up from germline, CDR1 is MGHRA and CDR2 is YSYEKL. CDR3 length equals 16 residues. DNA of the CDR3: TGCGCCGGCAGCCATACTGGGCCCTCTAGCCCAGATACGCAGTATTTT. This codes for CAGSHTGPSSPDTQYF.

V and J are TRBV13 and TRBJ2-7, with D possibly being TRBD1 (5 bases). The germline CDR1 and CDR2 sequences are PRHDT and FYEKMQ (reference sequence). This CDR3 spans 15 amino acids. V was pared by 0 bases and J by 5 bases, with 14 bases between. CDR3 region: CASSLGPRDNHEQYF. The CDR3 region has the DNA TGTGCCAGCAGCTTAGGCCCCAGGGATAACCACGAGCAGTACTTC.

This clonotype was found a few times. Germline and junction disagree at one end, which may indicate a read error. CDR3 nucleotides: TGTGCCAGCAGCCAAAGTTCGGAGGGTACCTATGGCTGCACCTTC. It is translated as CASSQSSEGTYGCTF. The rearrangement links TRBV14 to TRBJ1-2; D remains ambiguous. This CDR3 has 15 amino acids. CDR1 and CDR2 (germline): SGHDN, FVKESK.

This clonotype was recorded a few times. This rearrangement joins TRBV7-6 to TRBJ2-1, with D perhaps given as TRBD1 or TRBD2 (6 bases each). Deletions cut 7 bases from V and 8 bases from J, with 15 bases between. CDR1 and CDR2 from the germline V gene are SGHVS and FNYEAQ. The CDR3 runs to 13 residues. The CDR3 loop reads CASKTGTGDEQFF. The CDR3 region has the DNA TGTGCCAGCAAAACAGGGACTGGGGATGAGCAGTTCTTC.

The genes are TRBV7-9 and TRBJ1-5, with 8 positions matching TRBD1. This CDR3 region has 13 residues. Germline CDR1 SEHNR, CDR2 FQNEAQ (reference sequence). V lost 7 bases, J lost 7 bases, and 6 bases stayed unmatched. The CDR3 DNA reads TGTGCCAGCACCTCAGGGGGCGGGCAGCCCCAGCATTTT. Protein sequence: CASTSGGGQPQHF.

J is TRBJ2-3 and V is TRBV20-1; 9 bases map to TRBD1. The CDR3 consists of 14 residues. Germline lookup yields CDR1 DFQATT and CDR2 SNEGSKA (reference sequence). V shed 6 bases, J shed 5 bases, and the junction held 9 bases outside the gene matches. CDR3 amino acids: CSAGTGLYIDTQYF. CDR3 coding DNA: TGCAGTGCCGGGACAGGGTTATACATAGATACGCAGTATTTT.

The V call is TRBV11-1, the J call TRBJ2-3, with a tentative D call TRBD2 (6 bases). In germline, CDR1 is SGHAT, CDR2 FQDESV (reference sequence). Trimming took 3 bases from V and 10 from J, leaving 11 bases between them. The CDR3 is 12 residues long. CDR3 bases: TGTGCCAGCAGCTTGACTAGGGCGGCGCAGTATTTT. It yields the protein CASSLTRAAQYF.

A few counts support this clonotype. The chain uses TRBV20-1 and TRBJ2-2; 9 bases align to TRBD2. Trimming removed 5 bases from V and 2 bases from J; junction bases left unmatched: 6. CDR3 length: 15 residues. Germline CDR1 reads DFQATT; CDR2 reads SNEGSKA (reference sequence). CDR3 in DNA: TGCAGTGCTGAACAGACTAGCGGTAACACCGGGGAGCTGTTTTTT. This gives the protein CSAEQTSGNTGELFF.

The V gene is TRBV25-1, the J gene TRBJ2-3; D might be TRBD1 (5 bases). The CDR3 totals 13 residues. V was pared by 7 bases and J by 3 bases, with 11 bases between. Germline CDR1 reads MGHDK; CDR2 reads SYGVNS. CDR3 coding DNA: TGTGCCAGCAATAGGGGCTGGACAGATACGCAGTATTTT. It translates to CASNRGWTDTQYF.

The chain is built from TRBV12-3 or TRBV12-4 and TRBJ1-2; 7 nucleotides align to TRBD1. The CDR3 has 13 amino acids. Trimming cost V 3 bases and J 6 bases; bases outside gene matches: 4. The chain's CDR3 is CASSFPTGNGYTF. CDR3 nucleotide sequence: TGTGCCAGCAGTTTCCCGACAGGGAATGGCTACACCTTC.

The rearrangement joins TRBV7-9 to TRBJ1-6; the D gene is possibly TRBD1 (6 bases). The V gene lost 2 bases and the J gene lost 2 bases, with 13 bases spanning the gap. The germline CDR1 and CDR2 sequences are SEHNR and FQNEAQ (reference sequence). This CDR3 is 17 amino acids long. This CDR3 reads CASSLLEAGAYNSPLHF. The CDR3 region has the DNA TGTGCCAGCAGCTTATTGGAGGCAGGGGCCTATAATTCACCCCTCCACTTT.

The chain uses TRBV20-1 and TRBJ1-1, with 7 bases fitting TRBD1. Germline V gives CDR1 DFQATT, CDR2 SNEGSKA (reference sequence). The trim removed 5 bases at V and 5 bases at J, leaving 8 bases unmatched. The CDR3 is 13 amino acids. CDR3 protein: CSAPRTGWTEAFF. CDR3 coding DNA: TGCAGTGCTCCCCGGACAGGTTGGACTGAAGCTTTCTTT.

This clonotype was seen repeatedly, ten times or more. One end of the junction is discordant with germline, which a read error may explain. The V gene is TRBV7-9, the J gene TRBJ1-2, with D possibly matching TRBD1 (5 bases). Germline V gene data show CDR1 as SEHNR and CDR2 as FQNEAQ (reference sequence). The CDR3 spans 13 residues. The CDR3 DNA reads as TGCGCCAGCAGCTTGGCCAGGGACTATGGCTACACCTTC. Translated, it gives CASSLARDYGYTF. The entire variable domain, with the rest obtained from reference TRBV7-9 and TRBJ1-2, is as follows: DTGVSQNPRHKITKRGQNVTFRCDPISEHNRLYWYRQTLGQGPEFLTYFQNEAQLEKSRLLSDRFSAERPKGSFSTLEIQRTEQGDSAMYLCASSLARDYGYTFGSGTRLTVV.

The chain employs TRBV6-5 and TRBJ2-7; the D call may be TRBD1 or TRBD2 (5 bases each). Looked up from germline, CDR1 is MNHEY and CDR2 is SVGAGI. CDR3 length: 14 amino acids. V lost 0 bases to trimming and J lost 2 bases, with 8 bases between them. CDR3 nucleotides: TGTGCCAGCAGTTACTCCCAGGGACCCTACGAGCAGTACTTC. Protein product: CASSYSQGPYEQYF.

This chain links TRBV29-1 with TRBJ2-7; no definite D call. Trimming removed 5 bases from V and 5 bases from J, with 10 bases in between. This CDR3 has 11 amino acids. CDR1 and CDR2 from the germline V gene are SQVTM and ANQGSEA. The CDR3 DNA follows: TGCAGCGTTTGGTTCATCCACGAGCAGTACTTC. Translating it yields CSVWFIHEQYF.

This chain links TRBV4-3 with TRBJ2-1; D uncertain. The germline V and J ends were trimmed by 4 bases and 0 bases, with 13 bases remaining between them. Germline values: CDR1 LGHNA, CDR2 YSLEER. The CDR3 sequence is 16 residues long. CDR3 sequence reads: CASSLSRLSSYNEQFF. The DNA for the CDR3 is TGCGCCAGCAGCCTATCTAGACTGAGCTCCTACAATGAGCAGTTCTTC.

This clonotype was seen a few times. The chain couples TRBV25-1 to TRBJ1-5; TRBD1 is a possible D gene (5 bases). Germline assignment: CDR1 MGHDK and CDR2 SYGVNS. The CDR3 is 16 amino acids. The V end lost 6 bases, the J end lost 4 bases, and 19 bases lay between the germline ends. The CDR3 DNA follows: TGTGCCAGCAGGAGGTTAAGGGGAGTAGGGAATCAGCCCCAGCATTTT. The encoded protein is CASRRLRGVGNQPQHF.

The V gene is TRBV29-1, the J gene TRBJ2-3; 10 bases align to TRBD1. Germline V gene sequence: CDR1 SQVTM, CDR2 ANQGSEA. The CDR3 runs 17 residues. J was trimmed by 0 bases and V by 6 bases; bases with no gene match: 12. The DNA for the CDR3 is TGCAGCGTAGCCGGGACAGGGGAATCACCTAGCACAGATACGCAGTATTTT. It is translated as CSVAGTGESPSTDTQYF.

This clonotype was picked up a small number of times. This chain's CDR3 is CASSYLDRGQETQYF. CDR3 DNA sequence: TGTGCCAGCAGTTACCTGGACAGGGGGCAAGAGACCCAGTACTTC. This chain uses TRBV6-6 with TRBJ2-5; 10 bases agree with TRBD1. Per germline, CDR1 MNHNY and CDR2 SVGAGI (reference sequence). The CDR3 sequence is 15 residues long. Trimming removed 2 bases from V and 2 bases from J; junction bases left unmatched: 2.